Presented here are 23 T cell receptor beta chains from one specimen sequenced in a study of human T cells and chemical hapten exposure. Regarding time point: pre-sensitization, week 0. Treatment specified: therapeutic diphenylcyclopropenone sensitization with weekly scalp DPC. TCRdb re-called the RACE reads through MiXCR, storing one row per CDR3 protein. The table shows 250,000 or so distinct CDR3 sequences, with roughly 8% occurring only once. Specimen: whole blood, collected in connection with sensitization to the hapten diphenylcyclopropenone (DPC). Source of these receptors: a young man with alopecia areata. Some clones in this sample may be carry-over from other donors' samples.

This clonotype was observed a few times. This chain uses TRBV27 with TRBJ2-3; 7 positions match TRBD1. V shed 5 bases and J 10 bases; nucleotides not matched to a gene: 21. The CDR3 consists of 17 residues. Germline values: CDR1 MNHEY, CDR2 SMNVEV (reference sequence). The CDR3 protein is CASSVRTGAFSIMAQYF. CDR3 sequence (DNA): TGTGCCAGCAGTGTAAGGACAGGAGCATTCTCGATAATGGCGCAGTATTTT.

V usage is TRBV5-1 and J usage is TRBJ2-3, with D uncertain. Germline V gene data show CDR1 as SGHRS and CDR2 as YFSETQ. Trimming shortened V by 6 bases and J by 6 bases, and 8 bases separated the two germline ends. CDR3 length: 11 residues. The DNA of the CDR3 is TGCGCCAGCACCTTTAGCGATACGCAGTATTTT. Its protein product is CASTFSDTQYF.

This clonotype was seen a few times. This chain links TRBV7-9 with TRBJ1-4, with D possibly being TRBD1 (5 bases). The CDR3 is 15 amino acids. In germline, CDR1 is SEHNR, CDR2 FQNEAQ (reference sequence). V lost 5 bases, J lost 8 bases, and 18 bases lay in between. The CDR3 nucleotides are TGTGCCAGCAGCGGGCAGGGTGAGCTAAGGGAAAAACTGTTTTTT. As protein: CASSGQGELREKLFF.

The chain uses TRBV10-2 and TRBJ2-2, with D hard to call. The CDR3 sequence is 13 residues long. Trimming pared 3 bases from V and 3 bases from J, leaving 5 bases between. The V gene's germline CDR1 is WSHSY and CDR2 SAAADI. The DNA for the CDR3 is TGCGCCAGCAGTGATACCTACACCGGGGAGCTGTTTTTT. Translated, it gives CASSDTYTGELFF.

This clonotype was seen more than once but under ten times. This rearrangement joins TRBV7-3 to TRBJ1-5; 9 bases are shared with TRBD1. The length of the CDR3 is 18 residues. J lost 4 bases, V lost 2 bases, and 12 bases had no gene match. CDR1 and CDR2 from the germline V gene are SGHTA and FQGTGA. The CDR3: CASSLYSQRDRDNQPQHF. The CDR3 DNA reads TGTGCCAGCAGCTTATACTCCCAAAGGGACAGGGATAATCAGCCCCAGCATTTT. Supplemented by reference TRBV7-3 and TRBJ1-5, the full variable domain reads GAGVSQTPSNKVTEKGKYVELRCDPISGHTALYWYRQSLGQGPEFLIYFQGTGAADDSGLPNDRFFAVRPEGSVSTLKIQRTERGDSAVYLCASSLYSQRDRDNQPQHFGDGTRLSIL.

The genes are TRBV28 and TRBJ2-2; D is uncertain. Germline V lookup: CDR1 MDHEN, CDR2 SYDVKM. The CDR3 loop spans 13 amino acids. Trimming removed 2 bases from V and 4 bases from J, with 5 bases in between. The CDR3 DNA follows: TGTGCCAGCAGTTTACGGATCACCGGGGAGCTGTTTTTT. Translated, it gives CASSLRITGELFF.

The J gene is TRBJ1-4, the V gene TRBV28; TRBD1 matches 7 bases. CDR3 size: 17 residues. Germline loops: CDR1 MDHEN, CDR2 SYDVKM. The V and J ends lost 5 bases and 8 bases, in that order; junction bases with no gene match: 17. The CDR3 bases are TGTGCCAGCAGTATACAGGGGCGCGGTAATGTAAACGAAAAACTGTTTTTT. Its translation: CASSIQGRGNVNEKLFF.

The chain has TRBV9 and TRBJ1-2, with TRBD1 identical over 7 bases. Germline CDR1 SGDLS, CDR2 YYNGEE. The V segment lost 0 bases and the J segment 6 bases; nucleotides outside the gene matches: 8. CDR3 size: 15 residues. Written as DNA, the CDR3 is TGTGCCAGCAGCGTAGACACAGGGGAAGGCGATGGCTACACCTTC. This sequence encodes CASSVDTGEGDGYTF.

The gene calls are TRBV20-1 and TRBJ1-4; the match to TRBD1 covers 7 bases. Germline V gives CDR1 DFQATT, CDR2 SNEGSKA (reference sequence). The CDR3 runs to 13 residues. V lost 3 bases, J lost 6 bases, and 4 bases stayed unmatched. CDR3 amino acids: CSASSGGHEKLFF. The CDR3 coding sequence is TGCAGTGCTAGTTCAGGGGGTCATGAAAAACTGTTTTTT.

This clonotype was picked up a small number of times. V gene TRBV6-1 combines with J gene TRBJ2-7; 8 bases match TRBD2. The germline gives CDR1 MNHNS, CDR2 SASEGT. J was trimmed by 5 bases and V by 4 bases; bases with no gene match: 7. The CDR3 extends over 14 amino acids. The CDR3 spells CASSGVAGNHEQYF. The CDR3 DNA sequence: TGTGCCAGCAGTGGCGTAGCGGGGAATCACGAGCAGTACTTC.

V gene TRBV7-9 combines with J gene TRBJ1-4; D is perhaps TRBD1 (5 bases). Trimming removed 2 bases from V and 5 bases from J, with 9 bases in between. Germline CDR1 SEHNR, CDR2 FQNEAQ (reference sequence). There are 14 residues in the CDR3. CDR3 coding DNA: TGTGCCAGCAGCTTAACCCCAGGGAATGAAAAACTGTTTTTT. It yields the protein CASSLTPGNEKLFF.

The sample holds a few counts of this clonotype. V and J are TRBV6-5 and TRBJ2-3, with 7 bases matching TRBD1. Losses at the gene ends were 6 bases for V and 4 bases for J; bases not matched to a gene: 10. Per the germline V gene, CDR1 is MNHEY and CDR2 is SVGAGI. The CDR3 totals 15 residues. The CDR3 DNA reads as TGTGCCAGCAGGGTAGACAGGGATTTAGCAGATACGCAGTATTTT. Its protein is CASRVDRDLADTQYF.

This clonotype was observed a few times. The chain carries TRBV10-3 and TRBJ2-7, with 9 nucleotides matching TRBD1. Germline lookup yields CDR1 ENHRY and CDR2 SYGVKD. The CDR3 length is 13 residues. With V trimmed by 7 bases and J by 5 bases, 6 bases remained unmatched. CDR3 in DNA: TGTGCCATCAAGGGGACAGGGTACGACGAGCAGTACGTC. Its translation: CAIKGTGYDEQYV.

This clonotype showed up many times. This chain uses TRBV5-4 with TRBJ1-1, with 9 nucleotides matching TRBD1. CDR3 length equals 14 residues. With 4 bases clipped from V and 6 bases from J, the junction kept 7 bases outside the gene matches. CDR1 is SGHNT, CDR2 YYREEE, per germline (reference sequence). The CDR3 bases are TGTGCCAGCAGCCAGGGACAGGGAGGGGCTGAAGCTTTCTTT. This translates into CASSQGQGGAEAFF.

This clonotype was seen more than once but under ten times. The V gene is TRBV5-6, the J gene TRBJ2-4; D gene unclear. The germline V and J ends were trimmed by 0 bases and 6 bases, with 13 bases remaining between them. The germline gives CDR1 SGHDT, CDR2 YYEEEE. The CDR3 runs 15 residues. CDR3 protein: CASSLDSVRANIQYF. The CDR3, as DNA: TGTGCCAGCAGCTTGGACAGCGTGAGAGCAAACATTCAGTACTTC.

This clonotype has only a few counts. This chain joins TRBV7-9 and TRBJ2-5, with 9 bases identical to TRBD2. V was clipped by 6 bases and J by 3 bases; unmatched bases: 11. Per germline, CDR1 SEHNR and CDR2 FQNEAQ (reference sequence). The CDR3 runs 16 residues. CDR3 in amino acids: CASSSLAGTLKETQYF. CDR3 sequence (DNA): TGTGCCAGCAGTTCCCTAGCGGGGACCCTGAAAGAGACCCAGTACTTC.

This clonotype was seen more than once but under ten times. The rearrangement uses TRBV29-1 and TRBJ1-1; possible D gene TRBD1, 6 bases. The ends were cut back, 7 bases at V and 1 base at J, with 13 bases in the middle. This CDR3 contains 13 residues. CDR1 SQVTM and CDR2 ANQGSEA come from the germline V gene. CDR3 residues: CSAQTGENTEAFF. The DNA for the CDR3 is TGCAGCGCCCAGACAGGAGAGAACACTGAAGCTTTCTTT.

This clonotype was detected only a few times. The chain uses TRBV5-1 and TRBJ2-7; 8 nucleotides align to TRBD2. The CDR3 covers 15 residues. The germline CDR1 and CDR2 sequences are SGHRS and YFSETQ. The V and J ends lost 0 bases and 1 base, in that order; junction bases with no gene match: 3. The CDR3 loop reads CASSLAPGGSYEQYV. As DNA, the CDR3 is TGCGCCAGCAGCTTGGCCCCGGGGGGGTCCTACGAGCAGTACGTC.

V usage is TRBV12-3 or TRBV12-4 and J usage is TRBJ1-2, with 7 bases identical to TRBD1. This CDR3 contains 13 residues. Trimming removed 5 bases from V and 8 bases from J; junction bases left unmatched: 8. The CDR3: CASSNGQVYGYTF. In DNA form, the CDR3 reads TGTGCCAGCAGTAACGGACAGGTTTACGGCTACACCTTC.

This clonotype was recorded a few times. This chain joins TRBV20-1 and TRBJ1-6; D may be TRBD1 (6 bases). CDR1 is DFQATT, CDR2 SNEGSKA, per germline (reference sequence). V was trimmed by 8 bases and J by 3 bases, leaving 14 bases between them. This CDR3 has 14 amino acids. Written as DNA, the CDR3 is TGCAGTACAGAAGGGGGGGTCTATAATTCACCCCTCCACTTT. The encoded protein is CSTEGGVYNSPLHF.

This chain uses TRBV29-1 with TRBJ2-5, with 10 nucleotides matching TRBD2. Unmatched junction bases numbered 12, after V lost 3 bases and J lost 5 bases. CDR1 is SQVTM and CDR2 is ANQGSEA in the germline V gene. The CDR3 consists of 16 residues. Here the CDR3 DNA reads TGCAGCGTTGAGATACTAGCGGGGACCCGGGGGGAGACCCAGTACTTC. Its protein product is CSVEILAGTRGETQYF.

The chain joins TRBV7-9 to TRBJ2-1; D ambiguous. The CDR3 has 21 residues. The V and J ends lost 1 base and 0 bases respectively, with 25 bases between them. Germline V gene sequence: CDR1 SEHNR, CDR2 FQNEAQ (reference sequence). The CDR3 coding sequence is TGTGCCAGCAGCTTAGGCCTCCTATCCGATACCTGGTTGGACTCCTACAATGAGCAGTTCTTC. Translating it yields CASSLGLLSDTWLDSYNEQFF.

This clonotype was detected ten times or more. The V call is TRBV4-1, the J call TRBJ1-3; no firm D call. With 3 bases removed from V and 1 base from J, the gap between germline ends came to 7 bases. CDR3 length equals 14 residues. Germline V gene sequence: CDR1 MGHRA, CDR2 YSYEKL. The CDR3 nucleotides are TGCGCCAGCAGCCATTGGGGTTCTGGAAACACCATATATTTT. Amino acids: CASSHWGSGNTIYF.